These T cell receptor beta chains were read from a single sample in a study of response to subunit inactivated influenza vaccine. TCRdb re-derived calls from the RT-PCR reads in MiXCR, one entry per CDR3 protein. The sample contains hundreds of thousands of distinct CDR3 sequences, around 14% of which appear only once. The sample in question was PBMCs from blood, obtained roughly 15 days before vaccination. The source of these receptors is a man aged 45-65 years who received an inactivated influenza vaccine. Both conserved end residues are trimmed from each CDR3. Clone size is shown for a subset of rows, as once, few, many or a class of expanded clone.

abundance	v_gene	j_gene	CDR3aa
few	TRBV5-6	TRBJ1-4	ASSDGTAANEKLF
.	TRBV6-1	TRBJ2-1	ASSQTRREQF
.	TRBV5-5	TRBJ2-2	ASSLGWGGTGELF
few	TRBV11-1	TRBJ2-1	ASSLAGGPQGSSYNEQF
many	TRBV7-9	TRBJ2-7	ASSSGQGNYEQY
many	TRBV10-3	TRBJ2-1	AISESTGDFNEQF
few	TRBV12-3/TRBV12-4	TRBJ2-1	ASSTRDRGHGEQF
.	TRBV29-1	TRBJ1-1	SVARPTEAF
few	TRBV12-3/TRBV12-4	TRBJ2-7	ASSRSEGTYEQY
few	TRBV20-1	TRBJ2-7	SAFEGQGYEQY
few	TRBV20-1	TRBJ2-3	SADIAGATPSTDTQY
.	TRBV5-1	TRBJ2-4	ASSLAPGANIQY
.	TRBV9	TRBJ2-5	ASSVGAGGPLETQY
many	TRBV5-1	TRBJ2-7	ASSSIGGAGSYEQY
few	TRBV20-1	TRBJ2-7	SATRQGSSYEQY
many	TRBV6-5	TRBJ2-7	ASSSPPEQY
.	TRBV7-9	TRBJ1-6	ASSLAASRGSPLH
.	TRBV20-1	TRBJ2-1	SAATGTGANEQF
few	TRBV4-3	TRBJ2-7	ASSTDTQGEQY
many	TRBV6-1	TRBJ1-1	ASRKGENTEAF
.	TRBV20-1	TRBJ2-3	SAAGLAGTPDTQY
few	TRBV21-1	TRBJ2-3	ASSKAYLRAGGITDTQY
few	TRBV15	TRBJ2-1	ATSRDLERGNREQF
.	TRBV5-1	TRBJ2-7	ASSFLGLGDEQY
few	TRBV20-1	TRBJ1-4	SAERGGGREKLF
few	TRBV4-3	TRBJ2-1	ASSQDGLAGASSYNEQF
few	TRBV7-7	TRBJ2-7	ASRFRMLASGNYEQY
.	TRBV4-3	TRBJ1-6	ASSQDRMNSPLH
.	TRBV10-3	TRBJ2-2	AIREGPTGELF
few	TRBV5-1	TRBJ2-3	ASSTRGGRDTQY
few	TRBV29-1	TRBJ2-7	SALAHTTYEQY
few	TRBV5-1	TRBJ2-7	ASSFNPAGYGSLTYEQY
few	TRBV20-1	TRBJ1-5	SAKGRAGVNQPQH